This passage covers 5 T cell receptor beta chains from one sample sequenced in a study of blood T cell repertoires in COVID-19. Some clones are missing from TCRdb's copy, which holds only in-frame ones; the method was immunoSEQ multiplex PCR. The top ten clones hold approximately 1.8% of a sample with just over 300,000 clones, approximately 89% of them seen once. Sequencing used peripheral blood. The receptor set was obtained from a woman in her thirties with COVID-19, enrolled during active disease.

The chain has TRBV4-2 and TRBJ2-2; no definite D call. The CDR3 totals 13 residues. Germline V gene data show CDR1 as LGHNA and CDR2 as YNFKEQ. V was cut by 4 bases and J by 9 bases, with 12 bases left in between. The CDR3 loop reads CASSRLVLRELFF. CDR3 DNA sequence: TGTGCCAGCAGCCGGTTAGTTTTACGGGAGCTGTTTTTT.

This clone has a single count. For the CDR3, the DNA is TGTGCCAGCTCATCGGACACCGGGGAGCTGTTTTTT. Protein sequence: CASSSDTGELFF. This chain connects TRBV18 to TRBJ2-2, with D unresolved. This CDR3 comprises 12 residues. In germline, CDR1 is KGHSH, CDR2 LQKENI. Trimming stripped 5 bases from V and 3 bases from J, with 4 bases between.

This clone was detected only a few times. The V call is TRBV7-2, the J call TRBJ1-3; D ambiguous. Trimming shortened V by 4 bases and J by 0 bases, and 13 bases separated the two germline ends. CDR1 SGHTA and CDR2 FQGNSA come from the germline V gene. This CDR3 is 16 amino acids long. In DNA form, the CDR3 reads TGTGCCAGCAGCTCCTGGGGAGTTGGCTCTGGAAACACCATATATTTT. This translates into CASSSWGVGSGNTIYF.

The chain has TRBV6-5 and TRBJ1-2; 7 bases map to TRBD1. Germline CDR1 reads MNHEY; CDR2 reads SVGAGI. Germline trimming cut 5 bases from V and 8 bases from J; bases unmatched to any gene: 14. The CDR3 consists of 15 residues. CDR3: CASSLGQTSVKGYTF. The CDR3 nucleotides read TGTGCCAGCAGTCTGGGACAGACAAGCGTCAAAGGCTACACCTTC.

The chain's CDR3 is CASLRDREVRSTEAFF. The CDR3 DNA follows: TGTGCCAGCCTCCGGGACAGGGAGGTACGTAGCACTGAAGCTTTCTTT. The genes are TRBV2 and TRBJ1-1; 9 bases line up with TRBD1. Germline V gives CDR1 SNHLY, CDR2 FYNNEI. The CDR3 length is 16 residues. V trimming: 8 bases; J trimming: 4 bases; junction bases outside the gene matches: 14.